These 32 T cell receptor beta chains were sequenced from one sample in a study of blood T cell repertoires in COVID-19. Data came from immunoSEQ multiplex PCR; TCRdb stores just in-frame clones and leaves some out. The sample holds over 150,000 clones; 70% to 85% are singletons and the top ten take about 6.9%. Sample: peripheral blood. Receptor source: a human donor with acute or convalescent COVID-19. The donor label of this sample is uncertain.

The CDR3 bases are TGTGCCAGACAGGGATATAATTCACCCCTCCACTTT. Its translation: CARQGYNSPLHF. This rearrangement joins TRBV2 to TRBJ1-6, with D possibly matching TRBD1 (6 bases). Germline assignment: CDR1 SNHLY and CDR2 FYNNEI. Deletions cut 9 bases from V and 4 bases from J, with 7 bases between. The CDR3 is 12 amino acids.

The chain recombines TRBV11-2 with TRBJ1-6; D is possibly TRBD1 (5 bases). Germline CDR1 reads SGHAT; CDR2 reads FQNNGV. This CDR3 is built from 16 residues. The V gene lost 0 bases and the J gene lost 8 bases, with 14 bases spanning the gap. CDR3: CASSLDTGRSYSPLHF. CDR3 bases: TGTGCCAGCAGCTTAGATACAGGAAGGTCGTATTCACCCCTCCACTTT.

This chain uses TRBV28 with TRBJ2-7, with 8 nucleotides matching TRBD1. CDR1 and CDR2 from the germline V gene are MDHEN and SYDVKM. The CDR3 loop spans 15 amino acids. The J segment lost 2 bases and the V segment lost 4 bases, leaving 7 bases of the junction unmatched. This CDR3 reads CASSSGGRTTYEQYF. In DNA, the CDR3 is TGTGCCAGCAGTTCAGGGGGCCGAACGACCTACGAGCAGTACTTC.

CDR3 DNA sequence: TGTGCCATCAGTGACGCAACGGGGACAGGGACCTTTGAGCAGTACTTC. This gives the protein CAISDATGTGTFEQYF. This sequence joins TRBV10-3 and TRBJ2-7, with 9 bases that match TRBD1. Germline CDR1 ENHRY, CDR2 SYGVKD. The V and J ends lost 3 bases and 7 bases, in that order; junction bases with no gene match: 13. The CDR3 is 16 residues long.

The table lists this clone with a few counts. The rearrangement uses TRBV7-8 and TRBJ1-2, with 9 bases aligning to TRBD1. The CDR3 is made up of 14 amino acids. CDR1 and CDR2 from the germline V gene are SGHVS and FQNEAQ. V shed 2 bases and J 3 bases; nucleotides not matched to a gene: 1. The CDR3 reads CASSLRTGDYGYTF. CDR3 sequence (DNA): TGTGCCAGCAGCTTAAGGACAGGGGACTATGGCTACACCTTC.

The CDR3 region has the DNA TGTGCCAGCAGTCCTCCAGGGTTAAACAATCAGCCCCAGCATTTT. It translates to CASSPPGLNNQPQHF. The chain is built from TRBV6-5 and TRBJ1-5, with D possibly TRBD1 on 5 matching bases. Germline V gives CDR1 MNHEY, CDR2 SVGAGI. Trimming cost V 5 bases and J 3 bases, with 14 bases left between them. The CDR3 runs to 15 residues.

This rearrangement joins TRBV27 to TRBJ1-1; 11 positions agree with TRBD1. The CDR3 runs 16 residues. CDR1 MNHEY and CDR2 SMNVEV come from the germline V gene (reference sequence). The V and J ends lost 4 bases and 6 bases, in that order; junction bases with no gene match: 10. CDR3 amino acids: CASSSRTGGFMAEAFF. The CDR3 DNA sequence: TGTGCCAGCAGTTCACGGACAGGGGGCTTTATGGCTGAAGCTTTCTTT.

The chain is built from TRBV19 and TRBJ2-5; a possible D gene is TRBD1 (6 bases). Trimming pared 5 bases from V and 4 bases from J, leaving 11 bases between. The germline V gene has CDR1 LNHDA and CDR2 SQIVND (reference sequence). This CDR3 has 13 amino acids. The CDR3 is CASSRGHGETQYF. In DNA, the CDR3 is TGTGCCAGTAGTCGGGGACACGGAGAGACCCAGTACTTC.

The rearrangement joins TRBV29-1 to TRBJ2-7; perhaps TRBD1 as D (6 bases). Germline V gene data show CDR1 as SQVTM and CDR2 as ANQGSEA. The V gene lost 7 bases and the J gene lost 5 bases, with 12 bases spanning the gap. The CDR3 contains 11 residues. CDR3 in amino acids: CSGYRADEQYF. The DNA for the CDR3 is TGCAGCGGATACAGGGCCGACGAGCAGTACTTC.

The V gene is TRBV19, the J gene TRBJ2-6; 12 positions match TRBD1. V lost 5 bases and J lost 2; bases outside the gene matches: 7. Per the germline V gene, CDR1 is LNHDA and CDR2 is SQIVND (reference sequence). This CDR3 is 18 amino acids long. CDR3 bases: TGTGCCAGTAGTCCAGGGACAGGGGGCGCAACTGGGGCCAACGTCCTGACTTTC. It translates to CASSPGTGGATGANVLTF.

This clone was recorded only once. The chain joins TRBV5-1 to TRBJ1-1; weak D call: TRBD1 (5 bases). V dropped 7 bases and J dropped 2 bases, with 18 bases sitting between them. Looked up from germline, CDR1 is SGHRS and CDR2 is YFSETQ. The CDR3 is 15 amino acids. In DNA form, the CDR3 reads TGCGCCAGCGTACCGGAAGGACAAGGAAACACTGAAGCTTTCTTT. This translates into CASVPEGQGNTEAFF.

The chain carries TRBV29-1 and TRBJ2-7, with TRBD1 as a possible D gene (7 bases). Looked up from germline, CDR1 is SQVTM and CDR2 is ANQGSEA. With 3 bases removed from V and 4 bases from J, the gap between germline ends came to 19 bases. The CDR3 has 15 amino acids. The CDR3 loop is CSVEGGQSAPYEQYF. CDR3 coding DNA: TGCAGCGTTGAGGGGGGACAGTCGGCACCTTACGAGCAGTACTTC.

The rearrangement uses TRBV19 and TRBJ2-1; 7 bases are shared with TRBD1. Germline V CDR1 and CDR2: LNHDA, SQIVND (reference sequence). The ends lost 5 bases at V and 7 bases at J; junction bases unmatched: 5. The CDR3 is 13 amino acids. The CDR3 sequence is CASSETGWNEQFF. CDR3 in DNA: TGTGCCAGTAGTGAGACAGGGTGGAATGAGCAGTTCTTC.

J is TRBJ2-3 and V is TRBV27, with 11 bases identical to TRBD1. V was pared by 4 bases and J by 7 bases, with 13 bases of the junction left unmatched. The V gene's germline CDR1 is MNHEY and CDR2 SMNVEV (reference sequence). The CDR3 spans 17 residues. DNA of the CDR3: TGTGCCAGCAGTTACCGGACAGGGGGCGCAATAGTGCATACGCAGTATTTT. This sequence encodes CASSYRTGGAIVHTQYF.

This rearrangement joins TRBV6-6 to TRBJ2-1, with a weak D call TRBD2 (5 bases). Germline V gives CDR1 MNHNY, CDR2 SVGAGI (reference sequence). V was cut by 0 bases and J by 1 base, with 7 bases left in between. The CDR3 loop spans 15 amino acids. CDR3 nucleotide sequence: TGTGCCAGCAGTTACTCTGGGAGTTCCTACAATGAGCAGTTCTTC. This encodes CASSYSGSSYNEQFF.

The chain has TRBV11-2 and TRBJ2-5; TRBD2 aligns across 9 bases. V shed 2 bases, J shed 4 bases, and the junction held 5 bases outside the gene matches. Germline V gene data show CDR1 as SGHAT and CDR2 as FQNNGV. The CDR3 is 15 residues long. CDR3 bases: TGTGCCAGCAGCTTAAATAGCGGGAGTGGAGAGACCCAGTACTTC. It encodes CASSLNSGSGETQYF. The complete variable domain, with remaining parts taken from reference TRBV11-2 and TRBJ2-5, reads EAGVAQSPRYKIIEKRQSVAFWCNPISGHATLYWYQQILGQGPKLLIQFQNNGVVDDSQLPKDRFSAERLKGVDSTLKIQPAKLEDSAVYLCASSLNSGSGETQYFGPGTRLLVL.

The V gene is TRBV5-1, the J gene TRBJ1-4; 8 nucleotides line up with TRBD1. After removal of 4 bases from V and 5 bases from J, the junction contained 4 bases not matched to a gene. The CDR3 has 14 residues. Germline V gene data show CDR1 as SGHRS and CDR2 as YFSETQ. The CDR3 reads CASSPRQGNEKLFF. CDR3 DNA sequence: TGCGCCAGCAGCCCGAGACAGGGGAATGAAAAACTGTTTTTT.

This clone has a single count. The CDR3 here is CASSWTGTSGYNEQFF. CDR3 coding DNA: TGTGCCAGCAGCTGGACCGGGACTAGCGGTTACAATGAGCAGTTCTTC. J is TRBJ2-1 and V is TRBV7-3; 11 bases map to TRBD2. Losses at the gene ends were 4 bases for V and 4 bases for J; bases not matched to a gene: 6. Germline-derived CDR1 and CDR2 are SGHTA and FQGTGA. The CDR3 consists of 16 residues.

In its sample, this clone was seen once. This chain connects TRBV11-2 to TRBJ2-3; no reliable D call. Germline CDR1 is SGHAT and CDR2 is FQNNGV. This CDR3 spans 15 amino acids. With 4 bases removed from V and 0 bases from J, the gap between germline ends came to 11 bases. As DNA, the CDR3 is TGTGCCAGCAGCTCGAGAGGAGTTAGCACAGATACGCAGTATTTT. This sequence encodes CASSSRGVSTDTQYF.

The chain employs TRBV6-6 and TRBJ2-7; D gene uncertain. Trimming removed 10 bases at V and 5 bases at J, with 12 bases between. The CDR3 has 11 amino acids. CDR1 and CDR2 (germline): MNHNY, SVGAGI (reference sequence). CDR3 sequence reads: CATSRVDEQYF. The CDR3 coding sequence is TGTGCCACTTCCCGGGTAGACGAGCAGTACTTC.

The chain employs TRBV3-1 (or the pseudogene TRBV3-2) and TRBJ2-1, with 8 nucleotides matching TRBD2. Germline CDR1 reads LGHDT; CDR2 reads YNNKEL (reference sequence). The CDR3 spans 17 residues. V was pared by 0 bases and J by 7 bases, with 11 bases of the junction left unmatched. The CDR3 sequence is CASSQDTGLAGHNEQFF. DNA for the CDR3: TGTGCCAGCAGCCAAGATACTGGGCTAGCGGGCCATAATGAGCAGTTCTTC.

The chain couples TRBV5-6 to TRBJ2-3; TRBD2 matches 11 bases. The trim removed 1 base at V and 5 bases at J, leaving 3 bases unmatched. Germline V gene sequence: CDR1 SGHDT, CDR2 YYEEEE. CDR3 length: 15 residues. The CDR3 protein is CASSLLAGGGDTQYF. In DNA form, the CDR3 reads TGTGCCAGCAGCTTGCTAGCGGGAGGTGGAGATACGCAGTATTTT. Drawing the rest from reference TRBV5-6 and TRBJ2-3, the complete variable domain is DAGVTQSPTHLIKTRGQQVTLRCSPKSGHDTVSWYQQALGQGPQFIFQYYEEEERQRGNFPDRFSGHQFPNYSSELNVNALLLGDSALYLCASSLLAGGGDTQYFGPGTRLTVL.

The chain recombines TRBV27 with TRBJ2-7; 10 nucleotides agree with TRBD1. V was pared by 7 bases and J by 0 bases, with 6 bases of the junction left unmatched. The CDR3 loop spans 15 amino acids. Looked up from germline, CDR1 is MNHEY and CDR2 is SMNVEV (reference sequence). CDR3 sequence (DNA): TGTGCCAGCACCGCGGGGACAGGGGCCTCCTACGAGCAGTACTTC. This encodes CASTAGTGASYEQYF.

The chain has TRBV2 and TRBJ2-2; D is possibly TRBD2 (5 bases). This CDR3 is built from 12 residues. V lost 7 bases and J lost 8, with 11 bases in between. CDR1 SNHLY and CDR2 FYNNEI come from the germline V gene. Written as DNA, the CDR3 is TGTGCCAGCACCCCCCTAGCAGGGGAGCTGTTTTTT. Translated, it gives CASTPLAGELFF. Supplemented by reference TRBV2 and TRBJ2-2, the full variable domain reads EPEVTQTPSHQVTQMGQEVILRCVPISNHLYFYWYRQILGQKVEFLVSFYNNEISEKSEIFDDQFSVERPDGSNFTLKIRSTKLEDSAMYFCASTPLAGELFFGEGSRLTVL.

This sequence joins TRBV7-6 and TRBJ2-6; tentatively, D is TRBD2 (5 bases). The CDR3 sequence is 17 residues long. The V end was cut by 1 base, the J end by 0 bases, with 10 bases between. From germline, CDR1 is SGHVS and CDR2 FNYEAQ. The DNA for the CDR3 is TGTGCCAGCAGCTTAGTTCCGGGAAGCTCTGGGGCCAACGTCCTGACTTTC. As protein: CASSLVPGSSGANVLTF.

The chain links TRBV6-5 to TRBJ2-2, with a tentative D call TRBD2 (6 bases). CDR3 length: 15 amino acids. The V gene lost 1 base and the J gene lost 4 bases, with 10 bases spanning the gap. Germline assignment: CDR1 MNHEY and CDR2 SVGAGI. This CDR3 reads CASSYFGGSTGELFF. For the CDR3, the DNA is TGTGCCAGCAGTTACTTTGGAGGGAGCACCGGGGAGCTGTTTTTT.

The chain links TRBV28 to TRBJ1-5; D unresolved. Trimming removed 5 bases at V and 7 bases at J, with 15 bases between. The CDR3 covers 14 residues. Germline V gene sequence: CDR1 MDHEN, CDR2 SYDVKM. CDR3 DNA sequence: TGTGCCAGCAGTGGAACAGCTTTAGGACAGCCCCAGCATTTT. Its translation is CASSGTALGQPQHF. Complete variable domain (other parts from reference TRBV28 and TRBJ1-5): DVKVTQSSRYLVKRTGEKVFLECVQDMDHENMFWYRQDPGLGLRLIYFSYDVKMKEKGDIPEGYSVSREKKERFSLILESASTNQTSMYLCASSGTALGQPQHFGDGTRLSIL.

This clone was seen only a few times. The chain joins TRBV2 to TRBJ1-6; 8 bases match TRBD1. V was pared by 11 bases and J by 11 bases, with 11 bases of the junction left unmatched. Germline CDR1 and CDR2: SNHLY and FYNNEI. This CDR3 comprises 13 residues. Here the CDR3 DNA reads TGTGCCTCTAAAGGACAGGGCAGGGCACCCCTCCACTTT. Amino acid sequence: CASKGQGRAPLHF. Variable domain in full (rest from reference TRBV2 and TRBJ1-6): EPEVTQTPSHQVTQMGQEVILRCVPISNHLYFYWYRQILGQKVEFLVSFYNNEISEKSEIFDDQFSVERPDGSNFTLKIRSTKLEDSAMYFCASKGQGRAPLHFGNGTRLTVT.

The chain carries TRBV2 and TRBJ2-7; D gene uncertain. V was pared by 2 bases and J by 4 bases, with 15 bases between. The length of the CDR3 is 15 residues. CDR1 is SNHLY and CDR2 is FYNNEI in the germline V gene. Here the CDR3 reads CASSESYVTSYEQYF. In DNA form, the CDR3 reads TGTGCCAGCAGTGAATCCTACGTGACTTCTTACGAGCAGTACTTC.

This clone was counted a few times. J is TRBJ2-2 and V is TRBV27; the match to TRBD2 covers 11 bases. Germline assignment: CDR1 MNHEY and CDR2 SMNVEV (reference sequence). After removal of 1 base from V and 2 bases from J, the junction contained 3 bases not matched to a gene. This CDR3 comprises 17 residues. CDR3 sequence: CASSLFGTSGNTGELFF. The DNA for the CDR3 is TGTGCCAGCAGTTTATTTGGGACTAGCGGTAACACCGGGGAGCTGTTTTTT.

The chain uses TRBV24-1 and TRBJ2-5, with TRBD2 matching over 10 bases. CDR1 and CDR2 from the germline V gene are KGHDR and SFDVKD. The junction had 14 bases not matched to a gene; V was cut back by 6 bases and J by 5 bases. This CDR3 comprises 17 residues. This chain's CDR3 is CATSPGRLAGVRETQYF. The CDR3 bases are TGTGCCACCAGTCCAGGGAGGCTAGCGGGAGTCCGGGAGACCCAGTACTTC.

The chain couples TRBV19 to TRBJ1-1; TRBD1 agrees at 9 bases. V lost 5 bases, J lost 4 bases, and 11 bases stayed unmatched. Germline lookup yields CDR1 LNHDA and CDR2 SQIVND (reference sequence). This CDR3 comprises 16 residues. The CDR3 sequence is CASSPRTGAVGTEAFF. CDR3 sequence (DNA): TGTGCCAGTAGTCCCCGGACAGGGGCGGTAGGCACTGAAGCTTTCTTT.